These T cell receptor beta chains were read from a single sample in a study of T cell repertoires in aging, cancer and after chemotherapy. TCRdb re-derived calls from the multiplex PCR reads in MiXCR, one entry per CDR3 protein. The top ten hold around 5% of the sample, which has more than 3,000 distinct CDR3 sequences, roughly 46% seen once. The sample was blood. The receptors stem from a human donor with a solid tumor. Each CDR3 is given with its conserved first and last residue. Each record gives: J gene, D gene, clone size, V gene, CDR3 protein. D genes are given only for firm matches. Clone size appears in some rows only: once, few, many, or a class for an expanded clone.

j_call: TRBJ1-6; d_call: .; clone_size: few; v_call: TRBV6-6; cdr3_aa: CASSYSRSSGDSPLHF
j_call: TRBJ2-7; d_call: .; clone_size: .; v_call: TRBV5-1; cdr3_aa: CASSLGSGTYEQYF
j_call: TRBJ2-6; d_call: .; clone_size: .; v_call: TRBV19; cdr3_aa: CASSISGANVLTF
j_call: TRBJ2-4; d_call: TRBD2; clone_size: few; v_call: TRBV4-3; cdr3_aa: CASSQDTSEVNIQYF
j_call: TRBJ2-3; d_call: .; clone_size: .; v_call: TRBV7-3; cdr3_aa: CASSLLGGPTDTQYF
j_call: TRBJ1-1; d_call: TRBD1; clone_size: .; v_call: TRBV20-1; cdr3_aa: CSGTVGRGRTEAFF
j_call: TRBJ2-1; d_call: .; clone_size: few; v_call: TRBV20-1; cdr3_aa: CSAREGRTEFF
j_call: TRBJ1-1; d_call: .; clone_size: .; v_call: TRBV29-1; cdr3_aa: CSVEGGWHTEAFF
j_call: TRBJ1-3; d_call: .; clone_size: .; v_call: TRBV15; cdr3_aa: CATSRDLTVLYF
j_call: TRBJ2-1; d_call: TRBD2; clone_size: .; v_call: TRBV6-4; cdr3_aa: CASSGLAGLNNEQFF
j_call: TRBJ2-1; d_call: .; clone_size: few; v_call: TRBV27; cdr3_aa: CASRSFYEQFF
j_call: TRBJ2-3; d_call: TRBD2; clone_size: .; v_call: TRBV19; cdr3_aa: CASKEGTSETDTQYF
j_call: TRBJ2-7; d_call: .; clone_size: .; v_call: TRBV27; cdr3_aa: CASSSSRRGEQYF
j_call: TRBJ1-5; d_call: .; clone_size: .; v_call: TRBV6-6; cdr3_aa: CASSPSDQPQHF
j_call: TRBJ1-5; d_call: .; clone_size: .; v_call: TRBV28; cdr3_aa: CASRVMQGVGPQHF
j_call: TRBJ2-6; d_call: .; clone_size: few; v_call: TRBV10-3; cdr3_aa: CASSPSSGANVLTF
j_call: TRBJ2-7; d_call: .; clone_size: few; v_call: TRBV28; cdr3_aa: CASSYRNEQYF
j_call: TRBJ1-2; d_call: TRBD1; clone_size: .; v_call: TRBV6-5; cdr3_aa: CASSSPSGTVYGYTF
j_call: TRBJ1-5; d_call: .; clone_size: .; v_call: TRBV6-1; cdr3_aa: CASSELGSNQPQHF
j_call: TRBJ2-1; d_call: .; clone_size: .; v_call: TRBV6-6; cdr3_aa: CASSYAETIFDEQFF
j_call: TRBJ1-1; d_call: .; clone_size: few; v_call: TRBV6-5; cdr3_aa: CASSYSADTEAFF
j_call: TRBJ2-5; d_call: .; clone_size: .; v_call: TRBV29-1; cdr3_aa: CSVDPNGETQYF
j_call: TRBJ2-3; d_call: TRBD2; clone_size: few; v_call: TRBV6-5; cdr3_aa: CASSQGLADGTDTQYF
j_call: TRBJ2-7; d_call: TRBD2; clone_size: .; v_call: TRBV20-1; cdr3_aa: CSARTSGVSYEQYF
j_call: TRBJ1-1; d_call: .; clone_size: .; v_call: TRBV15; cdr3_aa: CATSGRSKVTEAFF
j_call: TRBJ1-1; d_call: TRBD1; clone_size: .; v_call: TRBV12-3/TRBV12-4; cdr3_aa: CASTSTGATEAFF
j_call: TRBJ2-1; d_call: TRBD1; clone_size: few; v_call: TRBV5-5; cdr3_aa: CASSSDGTAYNEQFF
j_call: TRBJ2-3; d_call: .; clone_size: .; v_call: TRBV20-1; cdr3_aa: CSAHRPLRSGSTDTQYF
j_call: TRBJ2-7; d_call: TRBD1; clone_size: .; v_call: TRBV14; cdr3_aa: CVSSRDRVHEQYF
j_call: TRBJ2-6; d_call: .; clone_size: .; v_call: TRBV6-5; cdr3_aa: CASRSGGGEANVLTF
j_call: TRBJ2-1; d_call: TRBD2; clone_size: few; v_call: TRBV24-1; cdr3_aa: CATSGALAGGLNEQFF
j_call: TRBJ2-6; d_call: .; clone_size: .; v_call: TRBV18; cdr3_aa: CASLSSGANVLTF
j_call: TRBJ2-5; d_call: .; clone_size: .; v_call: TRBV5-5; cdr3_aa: CASSLFWLQGETKKALETQYF
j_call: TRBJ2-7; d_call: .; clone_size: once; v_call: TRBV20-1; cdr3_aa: CSATFGSYEQYF
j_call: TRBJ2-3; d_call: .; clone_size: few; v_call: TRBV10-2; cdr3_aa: CASSRDLGDTQYF
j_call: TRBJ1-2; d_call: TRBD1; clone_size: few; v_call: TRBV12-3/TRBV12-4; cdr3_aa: CASSTGDSLFGYTF
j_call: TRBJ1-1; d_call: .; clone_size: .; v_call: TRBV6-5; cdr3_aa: CASSPRQPAKAFF
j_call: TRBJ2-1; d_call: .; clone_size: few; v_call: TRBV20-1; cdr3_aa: CSALRGAYNEQFF
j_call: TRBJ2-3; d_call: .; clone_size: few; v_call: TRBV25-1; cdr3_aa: CASSAYSASITDTQYF
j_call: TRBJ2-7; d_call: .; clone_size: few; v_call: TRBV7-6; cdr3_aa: CASSLTLSHEQYF
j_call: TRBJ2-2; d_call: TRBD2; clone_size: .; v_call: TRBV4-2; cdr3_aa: CASSRPGGTSANTGELFF
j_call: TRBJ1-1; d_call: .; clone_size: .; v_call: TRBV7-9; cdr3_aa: CASSLSDREAFF